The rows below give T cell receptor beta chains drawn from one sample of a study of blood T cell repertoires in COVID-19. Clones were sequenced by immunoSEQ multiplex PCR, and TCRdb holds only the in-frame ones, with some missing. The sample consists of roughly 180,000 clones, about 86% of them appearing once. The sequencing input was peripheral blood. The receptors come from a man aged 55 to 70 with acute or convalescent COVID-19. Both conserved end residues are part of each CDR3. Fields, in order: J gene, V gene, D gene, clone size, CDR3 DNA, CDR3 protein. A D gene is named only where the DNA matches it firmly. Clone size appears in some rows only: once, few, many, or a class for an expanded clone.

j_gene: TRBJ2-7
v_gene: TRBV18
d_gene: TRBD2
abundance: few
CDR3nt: TGTGCCAGCTCATCCATACCGACTAGCGGGAGAACCGAGCAGTACTTC
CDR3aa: CASSSIPTSGRTEQYF

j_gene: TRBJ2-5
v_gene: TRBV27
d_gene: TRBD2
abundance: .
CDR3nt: TGTGCCAGCAGGGTAGCGGGAGGGCCTAAAGAGACCCAGTACTTC
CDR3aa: CASRVAGGPKETQYF

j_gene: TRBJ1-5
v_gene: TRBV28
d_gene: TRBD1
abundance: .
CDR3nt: TGTGCCAGCAGTCCCGCAGGGGGCGCCCAGCCCCAGCATTTT
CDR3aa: CASSPAGGAQPQHF

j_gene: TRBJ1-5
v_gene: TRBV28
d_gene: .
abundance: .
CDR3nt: TGTGCCAGCAGCCCCTTGGGGGCGAGGAATCAGCCCCAGCATTTT
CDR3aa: CASSPLGARNQPQHF

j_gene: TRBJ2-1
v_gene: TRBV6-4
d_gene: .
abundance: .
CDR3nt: TGTGCCAGCAGGTCCCCGGAGGTGGATGAGCAGTTCTTC
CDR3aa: CASRSPEVDEQFF

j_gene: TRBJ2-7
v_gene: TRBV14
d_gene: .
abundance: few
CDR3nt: TGTGCCAGCAGCCAAGCGAGCAGGTACTACGAGCAGTACTTC
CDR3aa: CASSQASRYYEQYF

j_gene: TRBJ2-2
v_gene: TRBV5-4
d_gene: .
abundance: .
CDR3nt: TGTGCCAGCAGCCCAGGGGGGACGAACACCGGGGAGCTGTTTTTT
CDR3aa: CASSPGGTNTGELFF

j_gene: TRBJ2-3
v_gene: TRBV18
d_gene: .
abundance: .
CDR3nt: TGTGCCAGCTCACCTATCTCGACAGAGAGCACAGATACGCAGTATTTT
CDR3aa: CASSPISTESTDTQYF

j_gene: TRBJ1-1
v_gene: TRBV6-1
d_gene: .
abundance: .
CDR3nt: TGTGCCAGCAGTGAAGTCGAGCGTGGTTGGGCTGAAGCTTTCTTT
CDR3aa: CASSEVERGWAEAFF

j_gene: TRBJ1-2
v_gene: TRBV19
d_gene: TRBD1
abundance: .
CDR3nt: TGTGCCAGTAGTCGACAGGGTTATGGCTACACCTTC
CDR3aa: CASSRQGYGYTF

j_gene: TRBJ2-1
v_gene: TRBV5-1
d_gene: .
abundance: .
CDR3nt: TGCGCCAGCAGCTTGGGAAGGGGCGAGGCGCAGTTCTTC
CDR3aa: CASSLGRGEAQFF

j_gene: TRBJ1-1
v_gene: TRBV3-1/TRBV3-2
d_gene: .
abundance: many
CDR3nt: TGTGCCAGCAGCCAAGATTCTCGGGGTGTGACTGAAGCTTTCTTT
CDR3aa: CASSQDSRGVTEAFF

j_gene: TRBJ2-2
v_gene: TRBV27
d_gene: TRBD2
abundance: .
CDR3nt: TGTGCCAGCCCCTTGGGACTAGCGGGAGATCAGAACACCGGGGAGCTGTTTTTT
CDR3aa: CASPLGLAGDQNTGELFF

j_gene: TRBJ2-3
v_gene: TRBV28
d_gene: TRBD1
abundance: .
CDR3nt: TGTGCCAGCCGGACAGGGGGCTCAGATACGCAGTATTTT
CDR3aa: CASRTGGSDTQYF

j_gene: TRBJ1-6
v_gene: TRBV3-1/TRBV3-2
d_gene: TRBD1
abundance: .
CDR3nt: TGTGCCAGCAGCCAGACAGGGGTTGATTCACCCCTCCACTTT
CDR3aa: CASSQTGVDSPLHF

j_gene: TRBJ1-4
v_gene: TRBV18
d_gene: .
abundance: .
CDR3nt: TGTGCCAGCTCACCCCCGGGAGCCGGTGAAAAACTGTTTTTT
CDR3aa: CASSPPGAGEKLFF

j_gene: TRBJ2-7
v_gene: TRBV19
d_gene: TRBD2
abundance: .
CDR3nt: TGTGCCAGTAGTCCTGGGCTAGCGGGACTATACGAGCAGTACTTC
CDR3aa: CASSPGLAGLYEQYF

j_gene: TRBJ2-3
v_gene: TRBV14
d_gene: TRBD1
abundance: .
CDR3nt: TGTGCCAGCAGCAATTTTTTACAGGGGGCAGATACGCAGTATTTT
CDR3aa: CASSNFLQGADTQYF

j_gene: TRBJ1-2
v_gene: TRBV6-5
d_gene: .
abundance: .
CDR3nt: TGTGCCAGCAGTCCGGACAGTTTTGGCTACACCTTC
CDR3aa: CASSPDSFGYTF

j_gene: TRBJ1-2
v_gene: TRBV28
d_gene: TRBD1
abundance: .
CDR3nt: TGTGCCAGCAGTTCGCTGGGACAGGGGGCTGTTGGCTACACCTTC
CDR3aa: CASSSLGQGAVGYTF

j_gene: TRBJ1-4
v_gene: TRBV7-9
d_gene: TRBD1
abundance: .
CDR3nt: TGTGCCAGCAGCCGGGGACAGGGGGGTGATGAAAAACTGTTTTTT
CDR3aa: CASSRGQGGDEKLFF

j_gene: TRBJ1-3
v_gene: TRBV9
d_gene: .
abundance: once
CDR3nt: TGTGCCAGCAGCGCCGTTCAGGCTGGAAACACCATATATTTT
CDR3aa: CASSAVQAGNTIYF

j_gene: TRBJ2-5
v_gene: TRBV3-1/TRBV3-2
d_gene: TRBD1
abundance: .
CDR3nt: TGTGCCAGCAGCCGGGACAGGGGGGAGACCCAGTACTTC
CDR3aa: CASSRDRGETQYF

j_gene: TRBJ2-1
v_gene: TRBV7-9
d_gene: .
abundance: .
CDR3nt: TGTGCCAGCAGCCCCCGACGGGACTCTACGAGTGAGCAGTTCTTC
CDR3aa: CASSPRRDSTSEQFF

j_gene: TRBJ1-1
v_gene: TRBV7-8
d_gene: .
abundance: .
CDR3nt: TGTGCCAGCAGCTTAGTAAGGGGTCGACAGGCCTCTGAAGCTTTCTTT
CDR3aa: CASSLVRGRQASEAFF

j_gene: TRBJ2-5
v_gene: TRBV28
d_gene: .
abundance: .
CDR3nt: TGTGCCAGCGGACCGCGGACTCCCTTAGGAGAGACCCAGTACTTC
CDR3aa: CASGPRTPLGETQYF

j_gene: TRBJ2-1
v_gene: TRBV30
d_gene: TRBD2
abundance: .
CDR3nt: TGTGCCGCGACTAGCGGGAGGAATGAGCAGTTCTTC
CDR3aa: CAATSGRNEQFF

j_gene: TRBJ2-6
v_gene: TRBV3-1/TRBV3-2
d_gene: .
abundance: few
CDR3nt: TGTGCCAGCAGCCAAGATATCGGCAGGGATGGCCTGACTTTC
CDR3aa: CASSQDIGRDGLTF

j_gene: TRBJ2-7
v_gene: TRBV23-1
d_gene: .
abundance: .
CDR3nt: TGCGCCAGCAGTCAACCCAAAGGGCGGGAAGTTGTCTACGAGCAGTACTTC
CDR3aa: CASSQPKGREVVYEQYF

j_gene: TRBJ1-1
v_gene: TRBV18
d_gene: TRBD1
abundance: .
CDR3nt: TGTGCCAGCTCCCTTGGGACAGCGGGCACTGAAGCTTTCTTT
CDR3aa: CASSLGTAGTEAFF